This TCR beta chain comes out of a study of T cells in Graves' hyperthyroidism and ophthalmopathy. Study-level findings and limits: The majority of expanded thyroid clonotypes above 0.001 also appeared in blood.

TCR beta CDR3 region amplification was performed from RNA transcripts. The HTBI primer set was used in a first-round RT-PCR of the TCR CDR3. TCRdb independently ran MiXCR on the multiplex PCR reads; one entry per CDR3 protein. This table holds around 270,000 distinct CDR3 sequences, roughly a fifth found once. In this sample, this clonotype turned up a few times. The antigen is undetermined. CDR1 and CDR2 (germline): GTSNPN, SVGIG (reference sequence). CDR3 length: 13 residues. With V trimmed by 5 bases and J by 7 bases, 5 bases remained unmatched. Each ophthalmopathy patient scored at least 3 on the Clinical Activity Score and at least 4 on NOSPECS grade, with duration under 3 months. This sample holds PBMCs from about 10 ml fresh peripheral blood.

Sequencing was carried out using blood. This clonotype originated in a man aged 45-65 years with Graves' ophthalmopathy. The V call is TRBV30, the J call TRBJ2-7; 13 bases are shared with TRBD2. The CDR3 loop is CAWGLAGVREQYF. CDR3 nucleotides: TGTGCCTGGGGACTAGCGGGAGTTCGTGAGCAGTACTTC.